Below, 21 T cell receptor delta chains from the same sample are listed, as sequenced in a study of γδ T cells in repeated Plasmodium falciparum infection. Gammadelta T cells were flow-sorted from PBMC into Vgamma9/Vdelta2+ and Vdelta2-negative populations for bulk analysis. TCRdb reran clone calling via CATT on the multiplex PCR reads. Of under 65,000 delta-chain clones in the sample, around 1.7% were seen once. The sample was gamma-delta T cells from blood. The receptors were sampled from a pool of human donors (malaria-infected and uninfected, not separated).

This clone was observed a few times. Since a far larger clone is one base different, this is likely a read error. The sample contains more than one DNA sequence encoding this CDR3. The chain is built from TRDV1 and TRDJ1; 10 positions match TRDD3. Germline values: CDR1 TSWWSYY, CDR2 QGS. CDR3 length equals 21 residues. In nucleotides, the CDR3 is TGTGCTCTTGGGGGGCCTACGGGTACTGGGGGATCACTCTCTTACACCGATAAGCTCATCTTT. This gives the protein CALGGPTGTGGSLSYTDKLIF.

A note on this clone: The amino acid sequence in TCRdb belongs to a much larger clone and departs from this DNA's translation at residue 6, likely a sequencing read error; the sequence shown is translated from the DNA. The chain recombines TRDV1 with TRDJ1; 9 bases are shared with TRDD3. TCRdb offers no J gene call, so here the DNA was matched to germline to obtain one. V shed 1 base, J shed 0 bases, and the junction held 15 bases outside the gene matches. Germline CDR1 and CDR2: TSWWSYY and QGS. The CDR3 is made up of 20 amino acids. For the CDR3, the DNA is TGTGCTCTTGGGGAACAGAATCAGGGGGATACTCTCCTTGACACCGATAAACTCATCTTT. Its protein is CALGEQNQGDTLLDTDKLIF.

This clone has only a few counts. Only one base separates this from a far larger clonotype, so it likely reflects a read error. Additional DNA sequences in this sample encode the identical CDR3. The chain joins TRDV1 to TRDJ1; D is unclear. Germline V CDR1 and CDR2: TSWWSYY, QGS. This CDR3 has 14 amino acids. CDR3 protein: CALGALPGGHKLIF. CDR3 in DNA: TGTGCTCTTGGGGCCTTACCCGGAGGGCATAAGCTCATCTTT.

For this clone: A far more abundant clone sits one base away, making this likely a read error. Other DNA sequences within the sample encode an identical CDR3. This sequence joins TRDV1 and TRDJ1; D possibly corresponds to TRDD3 (6 bases). The germline gives CDR1 TSWWSYY, CDR2 QGS. Trimming left V 8 bases short and J 5 bases short, with 33 bases between. The CDR3 sequence is 19 residues long. CDR3 protein: CALKFYRTVLGARTDKLIF. CDR3 DNA sequence: TGTGCTCTTAAATTCTACCGAACGGTATTGGGGGCCCGCACGGATAAACTCATCTTT.

Regarding this clone: TCRdb lists the protein of a much larger clone for this DNA, which differs at residue 4, so this is likely a read error; the protein given here is translated from the DNA itself. The gene calls are TRDV1 and TRDJ1, with 13 bases that match TRDD3. The J gene is not listed in TCRdb, so it was assigned here from a DNA match to germline. The germline gives CDR1 TSWWSYY, CDR2 QGS. This CDR3 contains 21 residues. CDR3 coding DNA: TGTGCTCTTGAGGATCTGGACGGTACTGGGGGATACGCCATATACACCGATGAACTCATCTTT. It is translated as CALEDLDGTGGYAIYTDELIF.

A remark on this clone: A far larger clone differs by one base, so this is likely a read error. In the same sample, other DNA sequences code for this CDR3. This chain joins TRDV2 and TRDJ1; 12 bases fit TRDD3. The J gene, absent from TCRdb, was called here by matching the DNA to germline. Germline CDR1 is GEAIGNYY and CDR2 is EKD. The CDR3 has 19 residues. V shed 3 bases and J 6 bases; nucleotides not matched to a gene: 19. Here the CDR3 reads CACDGRPSYAGGYGNKLIF. As DNA, the CDR3 is TGTGCCTGTGACGGTCGGCCCTCCTACGCTGGGGGATACGGGAATAAACTCATCTTT.

In this sample, this clone turned up a few times. This DNA's translation and the protein TCRdb lists, from a much larger clone, do not match at residue 8, likely due to a read error; the protein shown is translated from the DNA. The chain uses TRAV14/DV4 and TRDJ1; D gene ambiguous. V was clipped by 10 bases and J by 2 bases, with 14 bases between them. CDR3 length: 13 residues. The germline CDR1 and CDR2 sequences are TSDPSYG and QGSYDQQN (reference sequence). CDR3 DNA: TGTGCAACCCTTATCCGGGTAACCGATAAACTCATCTTT. Encoded protein: CATLIRVTDKLIF.

This clone was recorded many times. The TCRdb protein comes from a much larger clone and disagrees with this DNA's translation at residue 4, likely due to a read error; the protein given here is derived from the DNA. V usage is TRDV2 and J usage is TRDJ1; 9 nucleotides align to TRDD3. This CDR3 spans 17 amino acids. Germline CDR1 and CDR2: GEAIGNYY and EKD. This CDR3 is CACYTLLGDPYTDKLIF. The CDR3 nucleotides are TGTGCCTGTTACACCTTACTGGGGGACCCATACACCGATAAACTCATCTTT.

This clone showed up many times. Given a much more abundant clone one base away, this may be a read error. Other nucleotide sequences in the sample specify the same CDR3. The chain is built from TRDV1 and TRDJ1; 7 bases are shared with TRDD3. Trimming took 0 bases from V and 6 from J; bases not matched to a gene: 22. The CDR3 consists of 20 residues. The germline V gene encodes CDR1 TSWWSYY and CDR2 QGS. CDR3 protein: CALGELRMDWGQPYTYKLIF. The CDR3 nucleotides are TGTGCTCTTGGGGAACTAAGAATGGACTGGGGACAGCCGTACACGTATAAACTCATCTTT.

This clone has at least ten counts. The chain joins TRDV3 to TRDJ1, with D perhaps being TRDD2 or TRDD3 (6 bases each). The germline V and J ends were trimmed by 5 bases and 5 bases, with 36 bases remaining between them. Germline V CDR1 and CDR2: TVYSNPD, GDNSRS (reference sequence). The CDR3 totals 19 residues. CDR3 sequence: CAPRRTSYPWGSKVDKLIF. DNA of the CDR3: TGTGCCCCCCGGCGTACCTCCTACCCGTGGGGATCCAAGGTAGATAAACTCATCTTT. Looking up the rest from reference TRDV3 and TRDJ1 gives the full variable domain: CDKVTQSSPDQTVASGSEVVLLCTYDTVYSNPDLFWYRIRPDYSFQFVFYGDNSRSEGADFTQGRFSVKHILTQKAFHLVISPVRTEDSATYYCAPRRTSYPWGSKVDKLIFGKGTRVTVEP.

This clone occurred a few times. With a far larger clone one base away, a read error is the likely cause. Other DNA sequences in this sample translate to the same CDR3. The rearrangement joins TRDV1 to TRDJ1; TRDD3 agrees at 11 bases. Here the J gene was assigned by germline matching of the DNA, as TCRdb has none. The CDR3 is 22 amino acids. The germline V gene encodes CDR1 TSWWSYY and CDR2 QGS. CDR3 region: CALGELVTWDTWGIRDTDKLIF. Written as DNA, the CDR3 is TGTGCTCTTGGGGAACTAGTGACCTGGGACACGTGGGGGATACGCGACACCGACAAACTCATCTTT.

This clone came up many times. The rearrangement links TRDV1 to TRDJ1, with D maybe TRDD3 (6 bases). The V gene lost 4 bases and the J gene lost 0 bases, with 24 bases spanning the gap. CDR1 is TSWWSYY, CDR2 QGS, per germline. The CDR3 spans 19 residues. For the CDR3, the DNA is TGTGCTCTTGGGGCCTATCCTTGTGGGGGTCCTAGGTACACCGATAAACTCATCTTT. This gives the protein CALGAYPCGGPRYTDKLIF.

About this clone: This sequence is one base from a far larger clone and is likely a read error. The sample has other DNA sequences that encode this CDR3 too. The rearrangement uses TRDV1 and TRDJ1, with TRDD3 matching 9 bases. No J segment appears in TCRdb, so it was assigned here by matching the sequence to germline. Germline V gene data show CDR1 as TSWWSYY and CDR2 as QGS. CDR3 length equals 22 residues. Trimming removed 2 bases from V and 0 bases from J; junction bases left unmatched: 22. The CDR3 is CALGESANLRGGYLRYTDKLIF. CDR3 DNA sequence: TGTGCTCTTGGGGAATCCGCGAACTTGCGCGGGGGATACCTACGGTACACCGATAAACTCATCTTT.

A note on this clone: Translating this DNA gives a protein that differs at residue 12 from the TCRdb one, which belongs to a much larger clone; a read error is likely, and the protein shown is this translation. The V call is TRDV1, the J call TRDJ1; D is unresolved. Germline V gives CDR1 TSWWSYY, CDR2 QGS. CDR3 length: 19 amino acids. The germline V and J ends were trimmed by 2 bases and 2 bases, with 24 bases remaining between them. The CDR3 nucleotides read TGTGCTCTTGGGGAAGGGGTCCCACGCGGTGTTGCATGTACCGATAAACTCATCTTT. This translates into CALGEGVPRGVACTDKLIF.

In this sample, this clone turned up many times. The protein held in TCRdb is that of a much larger clone and does not match this DNA's translation at residue 16, likely because of a read error; the protein shown is translated from the DNA. For the CDR3, the DNA is TGTGCTCTTGGGGAACTTGCCGCTTCCTACTCAGGGAAACTGTTCGCCGATAAACTCATCTTT. Translated: CALGELAASYSGKLFADKLIF. This chain connects TRDV1 to TRDJ1; 8 bases fit TRDD2. CDR1 is TSWWSYY and CDR2 is QGS in the germline V gene. The V segment lost 0 bases and the J segment 3 bases; nucleotides outside the gene matches: 21. The CDR3 is made up of 21 amino acids.

This clone has at least ten counts. TCRdb has a much larger clone's protein, which differs at residues 11 and 15 from the translation of this DNA, likely because of a read error; what is shown is the protein translated from the DNA. V gene TRDV2 combines with J gene TRDJ1, with 7 bases identical to TRDD3. The CDR3 extends over 16 amino acids. CDR1 and CDR2 from the germline V gene are GEAIGNYY and EKD. CDR3 region: CACEPAAKWGKDKLTF. In DNA, the CDR3 is TGTGCCTGTGAACCTGCGGCCAAATGGGGGAAAGATAAACTCACCTTT.

There are many counts of this clone. The translation of this DNA and the TCRdb protein of a much larger clone differ at residue 6, probably owing to a read error; the protein shown here is translated from the DNA. The same CDR3 is also encoded by other DNA sequences in this sample. V and J are TRDV2 and TRDJ1; 13 nucleotides line up with TRDD3. The CDR3 covers 21 residues. V lost 0 bases, J lost 14 bases, and 29 bases stayed unmatched. The germline V gene encodes CDR1 GEAIGNYY and CDR2 EKD. The CDR3 region is CACDTGNWGIRVLPITPPRIF. The CDR3 nucleotides are TGTGCCTGTGACACCGGCAACTGGGGGATACGCGTCTTACCAATCACACCCCCTCGGATCTTT.

This clone was counted ten times or more. J is TRDJ1 and V is TRDV3; D is unclear. The V gene lost 0 bases and the J gene lost 6 bases, with 32 bases spanning the gap. Germline values: CDR1 TVYSNPD, CDR2 GDNSRS (reference sequence). The CDR3 consists of 19 residues. CDR3 amino acids: CAFSSPPRNVFGLGNKLIF. The DNA for the CDR3 is TGTGCCTTTAGTTCCCCTCCTCGTAACGTCTTTGGGCTAGGCAATAAACTCATCTTT.

This clone is judged medium-sized (0.01 to 0.1%). The same CDR3 is also encoded by other DNA sequences in this sample. The V and J genes are TRDV1 and TRDJ1, with 12 nucleotides matching TRDD3. After removal of 3 bases from V and 1 base from J, the junction contained 27 bases not matched to a gene. This CDR3 region has 24 residues. The germline gives CDR1 TSWWSYY, CDR2 QGS. The CDR3 DNA sequence: TGTGCTCTTGGGGAGCTTCCTAGGTCTTGGGGCCGAGCTACTGGGGGATACCCCACCGATAAACTCATCTTT. It specifies CALGELPRSWGRATGGYPTDKLIF.

A word on this clone: It differs at one base from a far larger clone, so likely a read error. The same CDR3 arises from other DNA sequences in this sample as well. The J gene was not called, though the V gene is TRDV1; the table calls TRDD3, which could not be checked here. CDR1 and CDR2 from the germline V gene are TSWWSYY and QGS. The CDR3 has 22 residues. In nucleotides, the CDR3 is TGTGCTCTTGGGCCTTTCCGCATATCTTACTGGGGGATACGCGTGGGTACCGATAAGCTCATCTTT. Protein product: CALGPFRISYWGIRVGTDKLIF.

This clone has just a few counts. A far more abundant clone sits one base away, making this likely a read error. The sample has other DNA sequences that encode this CDR3 too. The rearrangement joins TRDV2 to TRDJ1, with 7 positions matching TRDD3. TCRdb leaves out the J gene; it was filled in here by matching the DNA to germline. Germline assignment: CDR1 GEAIGNYY and CDR2 EKD. This CDR3 comprises 23 residues. J was trimmed by 1 base and V by 0 bases; bases with no gene match: 28. DNA of the CDR3: TGTGCCTGTGACACCGGGGGCTTTTTGTTGGGGGACGCCAGGAAAAGACCCACCGATAAACTCATCTTT. Amino acid sequence: CACDTGGFLLGDARKRPTDKLIF.